This T cell receptor (beta chain) originates from a study of T cells expressing NK-cell markers. The overall study: One of the eight sequenced donors was seronegative, whereas the other seven were HCMV-seropositive.

The study, taken as a whole, reports: The contribution of dominant NKG2C+ clonotypes to CD8+ T cells in several donors was roughly 1.0-7.5%. The study found these clonotypes also leading the CD3+CD56-NKG2C+ fraction in a handful of donors.

With respect to this clonotype: Its antigen is currently unknown.

The authors generated TCR beta cDNA through 5'RACE template switching with UMIs. Using the 5' RACE reads, TCRdb records one entry per CDR3 protein without DNA. This sample lists about 550,000 distinct CDR3 sequences; its ten largest clones have under 4.5%. This CDR3 region has 15 residues. CDR1 SGHTA and CDR2 FQGNSA come from the germline V gene. Sequencing input: blood T cells: a sorted CD56 or NKG2C T cell subset, CD4+ or CD8+ T cells, or bulk PBMC T cells (not recorded which). The clonotype comes from a man aged 18 to 29 in good health. V gene TRBV7-2 combines with J gene TRBJ2-3; the D gene TCRdb calls, TRBD2, cannot be checked with no DNA. The chain's CDR3 is CASSSLAGGPDTQYF.